This T cell receptor (beta chain) was recovered during a study of graft-versus-host responses after intestinal transplantation. Findings of the study overall: Elevated graft-versus-host to host-versus-graft clonal ratios in allografts were recorded for patients with graft-donor T cell macrochimerism. Recipient marrow held GvH clones, some first seen in ileum or blood.

Only in-frame clones appear in the TCRdb table, and some are missing; sequencing was by immunoSEQ multiplex PCR. The sample shows tens of thousands of clones, over 85% of them seen only once. This CDR3 spans 15 amino acids. Germline values: CDR1 SNHLY, CDR2 FYNNEI. Trimming stripped 3 bases from V and 1 base from J, with 12 bases between. About this clone: The target antigen is unknown.

The source is a human donor who received an intestinal transplant. Sequencing was performed on unstimulated CD8+ T cells sorted from spleen or lymph node cells, taken before intestinal transplant. The rearrangement uses TRBV2 and TRBJ1-1; D possibly corresponds to TRBD1 (6 bases). CDR3 region: CASSDPDRPNTEAFF. CDR3 DNA sequence: TGTGCCAGCAGTGATCCGGACAGACCGAACACTGAAGCTTTCTTT.